One TCR beta chain is described in this entry. This specimen belongs to a study of blood T cell repertoires in COVID-19. The germline CDR1 and CDR2 sequences are SGDLS and YYNGEE. Trimming left V 4 bases short and J 4 bases short, with 17 bases between. There are 15 residues in the CDR3. Assay used: immunoSEQ multiplex PCR; TCRdb lists only in-frame clones, some missing. The sample lists 160,000 or so clones, roughly 88% seen once, with approximately 14% in the top ten. Participants were placed into cohorts based on the clinical history they reported. The sample was PBMCs or T cells enriched from blood (not recorded which). This sequence was found in a man in his fifties or sixties who had recovered from COVID-19. The rearrangement links TRBV9 to TRBJ1-1; unclear D gene. CDR3 nucleotide sequence: TGTGCCAGCAGCCCTCGTATGGGTCGGAGCACTGAAGCTTTCTTT. Encoded protein: CASSPRMGRSTEAFF.